This is a list of T cell receptor beta chains from one sample in a study of blood T cells in healthy people across ages. TCRdb itself ran the 5' RACE reads through MiXCR, one entry per CDR3 protein. The sample has around 970,000 distinct CDR3 sequences, just over 50% seen once. The sequencing sample was made of blood. All receptors come from a woman aged 55-69 years in good health. CDR3s include the opening cysteine and the closing phenylalanine or tryptophan. The order of the fields is CDR3 DNA, CDR3 protein, V gene, D gene, clone size, J gene. A D gene is named only where the DNA matches it firmly. The size field is filled for only some rows; it gives once, few, many or a size class.

DNA: TGCAGTGCTAGGGGGCTGGGAGATACGCAGTATTTT; CDR3: CSARGLGDTQYF; V: TRBV20-1; D: NA; size: NA; J: TRBJ2-3
DNA: TGTGCCAGCAGCTTAGGACTAACCTCTGGGGCCAACGTCCTGACTTTC; CDR3: CASSLGLTSGANVLTF; V: TRBV5-4; D: NA; size: few; J: TRBJ2-6
DNA: TGCAATGCTAGAGATTCAGGACTAGCGGGGGTGTCCTACAATGAGCAGTTCTTC; CDR3: CNARDSGLAGVSYNEQFF; V: TRBV20-1; D: TRBD2; size: NA; J: TRBJ2-1
DNA: TGTGCCAGCAGCTGGGAGGGGGCGGGGGCCCTCACAACGCAGTTCTTC; CDR3: CASSWEGAGALTTQFF; V: TRBV7-6; D: NA; size: few; J: TRBJ2-1
DNA: TGTGCCAGCACCTTTAACCCTGGGACAGGGGCAGCTGAGCAGTTCTTC; CDR3: CASTFNPGTGAAEQFF; V: TRBV7-2; D: TRBD1; size: few; J: TRBJ2-1
DNA: TGTGCCACCAGCAGAGATAAGGGCTGGTACGAGCAGTACTTC; CDR3: CATSRDKGWYEQYF; V: TRBV15; D: NA; size: NA; J: TRBJ2-7
DNA: TGTGCCAGCAGCAACCTCGACAGGGGGCGATTTGTAGATACGCAGTATTTT; CDR3: CASSNLDRGRFVDTQYF; V: TRBV28; D: TRBD1; size: few; J: TRBJ2-3
DNA: TGCGCCAGCAGCTTATACTCCGGGACTAGCGGGAGATACAATGAGCAGTTCTTC; CDR3: CASSLYSGTSGRYNEQFF; V: TRBV5-1; D: TRBD2; size: few; J: TRBJ2-1
DNA: TGTGCCAGCAGTAAGGACACAGATACGCAGTATTTT; CDR3: CASSKDTDTQYF; V: TRBV2; D: NA; size: few; J: TRBJ2-3
DNA: TGCGCCAGCAGCCACCTGGGTGGCCCCTACGAGCAGTACTTC; CDR3: CASSHLGGPYEQYF; V: TRBV4-3; D: NA; size: NA; J: TRBJ2-7
DNA: TGTGCCAGCAGCCTGACAGGGGCCCACAATGAGCAGTACTTC; CDR3: CASSLTGAHNEQYF; V: TRBV9; D: TRBD1; size: NA; J: TRBJ2-7
DNA: TGCAGCATTACGTCAAGCCACCCCACAGATACGCAGTATTTT; CDR3: CSITSSHPTDTQYF; V: TRBV29-1; D: NA; size: NA; J: TRBJ2-3
DNA: TGTGCCAGCAGCCTTCAGACGCAGGGTTCTGACACAGATACGCAGTATTTT; CDR3: CASSLQTQGSDTDTQYF; V: TRBV4-2; D: NA; size: NA; J: TRBJ2-3
DNA: TGTGCCAGCAGTCGCCCCGGACAGGGTGAAGAGACCCAGTACTTC; CDR3: CASSRPGQGEETQYF; V: TRBV12-3/TRBV12-4; D: TRBD1; size: NA; J: TRBJ2-5
DNA: TGTGCCAGCCGGGCCACAGGATACACAGATACGCAGTATTTT; CDR3: CASRATGYTDTQYF; V: TRBV2; D: NA; size: few; J: TRBJ2-3
DNA: TGTGCCAGCAGCAAGACTAGCGGGGTCCCGAGGGATACGCAGTATTTT; CDR3: CASSKTSGVPRDTQYF; V: TRBV7-2; D: TRBD2; size: NA; J: TRBJ2-3
DNA: TGCAGTGCTAAAGGGCCCGGAATCACAGATACGCAGTATTTT; CDR3: CSAKGPGITDTQYF; V: TRBV20-1; D: NA; size: NA; J: TRBJ2-3
DNA: TGTGCCACCAGTGATCGATCCGACACAGATACGCAGTATTTT; CDR3: CATSDRSDTDTQYF; V: TRBV24-1; D: NA; size: NA; J: TRBJ2-3
DNA: TGTGCCAGCAGTGACGGGTCGTATCAGCCCCAGCATTTT; CDR3: CASSDGSYQPQHF; V: TRBV6-2/TRBV6-3; D: NA; size: NA; J: TRBJ1-5
DNA: TGCGCCAGCAGACAGCGAATTGGGTCCTCTAACTATGGCTACACCTTC; CDR3: CASRQRIGSSNYGYTF; V: TRBV4-3; D: NA; size: few; J: TRBJ1-2
DNA: TGCGCCAGCAGCCTGACAGGGGACGGGATAGAGACCCAGTACTTC; CDR3: CASSLTGDGIETQYF; V: TRBV5-1; D: TRBD1; size: NA; J: TRBJ2-5
DNA: TGCGCCAGCAGCCAAGTCCCCGGGGGGAATGAGCAGTTCTTC; CDR3: CASSQVPGGNEQFF; V: TRBV4-1; D: TRBD2; size: NA; J: TRBJ2-1
DNA: TGTGCCAGCACCCACCGACTAGCGGGAGATTACGAGCAGTACTTC; CDR3: CASTHRLAGDYEQYF; V: TRBV27; D: TRBD2; size: few; J: TRBJ2-7
DNA: TGTGCCAGCAGCAAGGACAGGGGATCCTACAATGAGCAGTTCTTC; CDR3: CASSKDRGSYNEQFF; V: TRBV2; D: TRBD1; size: NA; J: TRBJ2-1
DNA: TGTGCCAGCTCCCCCCCCGTCCCCTACGAGCAGTACTTC; CDR3: CASSPPVPYEQYF; V: TRBV12-3/TRBV12-4; D: NA; size: few; J: TRBJ2-7
DNA: TGCAGTGCCGACGGGACAAACAGGGTAGGGCAGTACTTC; CDR3: CSADGTNRVGQYF; V: TRBV20-1; D: NA; size: NA; J: TRBJ2-7
DNA: TGTGCCAGCAGTTCGGAGGTGAACCACGAGCAGTACTTC; CDR3: CASSSEVNHEQYF; V: TRBV2; D: NA; size: few; J: TRBJ2-7
DNA: TGCGCCAGCAGCTCGATGTCCGGGAGCAGGTGCTACGAGCAGTACTTC; CDR3: CASSSMSGSRCYEQYF; V: TRBV4-1; D: NA; size: NA; J: TRBJ2-7
DNA: TGTGCCAGCAGCAGGGCGGGAGCGATCACCGGGGAGCTGTTTTTT; CDR3: CASSRAGAITGELFF; V: TRBV12-3/TRBV12-4; D: TRBD2; size: NA; J: TRBJ2-2
DNA: TGTGCCTGGGGGACTAGCGGGAATCTCTACGAGCAGTACTTC; CDR3: CAWGTSGNLYEQYF; V: TRBV30; D: TRBD2; size: once; J: TRBJ2-7
DNA: TGCAGTGCTCCCGACAGGGCTAATGAAAAACTGTTTTTT; CDR3: CSAPDRANEKLFF; V: TRBV20-1; D: TRBD1; size: NA; J: TRBJ1-4
DNA: TGTGCCTGGAGTCTACAGGGCGATGAGCAGTTCTTC; CDR3: CAWSLQGDEQFF; V: TRBV30; D: NA; size: NA; J: TRBJ2-1
DNA: TGTGCCAGCAGCCAAGGCGGGAGGGCCACCGAGACCCAGTACTTC; CDR3: CASSQGGRATETQYF; V: TRBV4-2; D: TRBD2; size: many; J: TRBJ2-5
DNA: TGTGCCAGCATCGTCGACAGGGAACCCCACAATGAGCAGTACTTC; CDR3: CASIVDREPHNEQYF; V: TRBV12-3/TRBV12-4; D: TRBD1; size: NA; J: TRBJ2-5
DNA: TGCAGCGTTGAAGGAGGGGGCGGACAGATGGCCTACGAGCAGTACTTC; CDR3: CSVEGGGGQMAYEQYF; V: TRBV29-1; D: TRBD1; size: few; J: TRBJ2-7
DNA: TGTGCCAGCAGCCAAGGACAGGGAATGGGTCGCGAGCAGTACTTC; CDR3: CASSQGQGMGREQYF; V: TRBV7-8; D: TRBD1; size: NA; J: TRBJ2-7
DNA: TGTGCCACCAGTGCGCCCACAGGCGGGAGGGCCGCAGATACGCAGTATTTT; CDR3: CATSAPTGGRAADTQYF; V: TRBV24-1; D: TRBD2; size: NA; J: TRBJ2-3
DNA: TGTGCCAGCAGTCCCCCGGGACAGGGAGGATACGAGCAGTACTTC; CDR3: CASSPPGQGGYEQYF; V: TRBV6-6; D: TRBD1; size: NA; J: TRBJ2-7
DNA: TGTGCCAGCTCACCACCGACCGGGGGGTTCACCTACGAGCAGTACTTC; CDR3: CASSPPTGGFTYEQYF; V: TRBV18; D: TRBD2; size: NA; J: TRBJ2-7
DNA: TGTGCCACCGAAAGCGACAGGATCTCCTACAATGAGCAGTTCTTC; CDR3: CATESDRISYNEQFF; V: TRBV6-2/TRBV6-3; D: NA; size: NA; J: TRBJ2-1
DNA: TGTGCCACCAGCAGTGTCCCGGATCCCAGAGAGTACGAACAGTACTTC; CDR3: CATSSVPDPREYEQYF; V: TRBV15; D: NA; size: NA; J: TRBJ2-5
DNA: TGTGCCACCAGCAGAGTTGGAGGGAGTGGCTACACCTTC; CDR3: CATSRVGGSGYTF; V: TRBV15; D: NA; size: few; J: TRBJ1-2
DNA: TGTGCCAGCAGCAAAAGAGGGGGGCAAAGGGCGGGCTCACCCCTCCACTTT; CDR3: CASSKRGGQRAGSPLHF; V: TRBV21-1; D: NA; size: NA; J: TRBJ1-6
DNA: TGTGCCATCAGTGAGTTGGCCAGGGGGACCTACGAGCAGTACTTC; CDR3: CAISELARGTYEQYF; V: TRBV10-3; D: TRBD1; size: NA; J: TRBJ2-7
DNA: TGTGCCAGCAGCCAAGATTTGGTCGAAAACACTGAAGCTTTCTTT; CDR3: CASSQDLVENTEAFF; V: TRBV14; D: NA; size: NA; J: TRBJ1-1
DNA: TGTGCCAGCAGTTTAGGGACTAGCGGGAGTTACGGGCAGTACTTC; CDR3: CASSLGTSGSYGQYF; V: TRBV28; D: TRBD2; size: NA; J: TRBJ2-7
DNA: TGTGCCGGCAGCTCCTCGAATCAGCCCCAGCATTTT; CDR3: CAGSSSNQPQHF; V: TRBV7-9; D: NA; size: NA; J: TRBJ1-5